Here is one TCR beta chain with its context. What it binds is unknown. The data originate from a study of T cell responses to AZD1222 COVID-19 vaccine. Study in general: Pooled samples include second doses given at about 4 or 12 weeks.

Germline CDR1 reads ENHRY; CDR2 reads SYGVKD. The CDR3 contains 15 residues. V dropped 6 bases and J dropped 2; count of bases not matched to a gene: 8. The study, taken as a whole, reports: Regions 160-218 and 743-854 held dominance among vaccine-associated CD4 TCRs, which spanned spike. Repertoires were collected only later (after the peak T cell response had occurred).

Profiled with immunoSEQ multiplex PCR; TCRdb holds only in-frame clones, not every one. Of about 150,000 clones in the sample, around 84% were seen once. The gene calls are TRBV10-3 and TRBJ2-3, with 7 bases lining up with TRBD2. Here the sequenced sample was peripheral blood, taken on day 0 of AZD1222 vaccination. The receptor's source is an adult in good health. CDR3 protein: CAISSGTTITDTQYF. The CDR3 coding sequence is TGTGCCATCAGCAGCGGGACTACTATCACAGATACGCAGTATTTT.